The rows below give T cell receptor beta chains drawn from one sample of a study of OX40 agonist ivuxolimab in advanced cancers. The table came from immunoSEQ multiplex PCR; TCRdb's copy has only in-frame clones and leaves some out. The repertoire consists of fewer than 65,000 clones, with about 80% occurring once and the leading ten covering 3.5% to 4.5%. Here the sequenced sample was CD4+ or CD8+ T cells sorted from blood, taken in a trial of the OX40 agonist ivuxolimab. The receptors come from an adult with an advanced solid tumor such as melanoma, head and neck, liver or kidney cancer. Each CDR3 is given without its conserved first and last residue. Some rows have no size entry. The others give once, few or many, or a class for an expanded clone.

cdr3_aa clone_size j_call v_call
ASSFMNTEAF NA TRBJ1-1 TRBV5-4
ASSFEFRDTYGYT NA TRBJ1-2 TRBV5-6
ASSRTGGSGNTIY NA TRBJ1-3 TRBV6-5
ASSLDANTEAF NA TRBJ1-1 TRBV7-2
ASTSAGAWDQPQH NA TRBJ1-5 TRBV28
ASSFQRGEPMF NA TRBJ2-2 TRBV7-9
ASSTRTGPTSGANVLT NA TRBJ2-6 TRBV11-2
ASSYRGTGELF once TRBJ2-2 TRBV6-9
ASSENWLYNEQF NA TRBJ2-1 TRBV6-1
ASSHPWGEQF NA TRBJ2-1 TRBV5-1
ASRTQGEQTQY NA TRBJ2-5 TRBV25-1
AWSPGRPTDTQY once TRBJ2-3 TRBV30
ASSVREYNEQF NA TRBJ2-1 TRBV9
ASSPYAGTVTYEQY NA TRBJ2-7 TRBV5-6
ASSLHRMRETQY NA TRBJ2-5 TRBV5-8
ASSHGRGKGGDGYT NA TRBJ1-2 TRBV7-9
ASSRGYNMNTEAF NA TRBJ1-1 TRBV25-1
ASSLDGLADTNTGELF medium-sized TRBJ2-2 TRBV28
ASTLSGVQYEQY once TRBJ2-7 TRBV7-9
ASSLAVGTGNTIY NA TRBJ1-3 TRBV7-2
ASSRDRGYEQF NA TRBJ2-1 TRBV19
ASSLSGAGELF NA TRBJ2-2 TRBV7-3
ASSFGQQNIQY once TRBJ2-4 TRBV5-4
ASSQERGVGSGVRLETQY NA TRBJ2-5 TRBV4-1
ASSPFGHTEAF NA TRBJ1-1 TRBV18
ASSFVTTDHLVT NA TRBJ1-2 TRBV5-5
SHDSLYGYT NA TRBJ1-2 TRBV20-1
ASSVVGAGNEQF NA TRBJ2-1 TRBV9
ASSLAPLAGGNNEQF NA TRBJ2-1 TRBV5-1
ASSLWGQGTHEAF medium-sized TRBJ1-1 TRBV7-9
ATLVGRGGTQY NA TRBJ2-3 TRBV19
ASSLDNLSNQPQH NA TRBJ1-5 TRBV7-9
SVEQHSYNEQF NA TRBJ2-1 TRBV29-1
ASSLYRATEAF once TRBJ1-1 TRBV11-2
ASSGGLANNEQF NA TRBJ2-1 TRBV19
ASGLIRGRGTDTQY NA TRBJ2-3 TRBV12-5
ASSLGDRVNGYT NA TRBJ1-2 TRBV7-9
ASSAGEQGIYEQF NA TRBJ2-1 TRBV6-1
ASSLLGEEGYT NA TRBJ1-2 TRBV7-9
ASSYDTEAF NA TRBJ1-1 TRBV2
SVFIAEETQY NA TRBJ2-5 TRBV29-1
ASSVEQGVGFNEKLF medium-sized TRBJ1-4 TRBV9
ASSKSGHQETQY NA TRBJ2-5 TRBV19
ASSLGRQETQY NA TRBJ2-5 TRBV7-2
ASSLRGPYGYT NA TRBJ1-2 TRBV5-8
ASSSDRVAAEAF NA TRBJ1-1 TRBV6-6
VSSPGGQRNTEAF NA TRBJ1-1 TRBV11-2
ASSTQRHSYEQY NA TRBJ2-7 TRBV10-1
ASSLGHLTDTQY NA TRBJ2-3 TRBV5-6
ASSPGLAGAYSYNEQF NA TRBJ2-1 TRBV14
ASSTGTRNEQF NA TRBJ2-1 TRBV18
ATSRDEPAHGGEAF NA TRBJ1-1 TRBV15
ATQKGGGFYNEQF once TRBJ2-1 TRBV15
ASSLNRRDTQY NA TRBJ2-3 TRBV7-2
ASSYPPSTDTQY NA TRBJ2-3 TRBV28
ASSLMGRDNEQF NA TRBJ2-1 TRBV5-1
ASSYDRRGGQPQH NA TRBJ1-5 TRBV6-5